Presented here are 2 T cell receptor beta chains from one specimen sequenced in a study of cytomegalovirus exposure and HLA in healthy donors. The primer mix had 60 Vbeta and 13 Jbeta primers. The table came from immunoSEQ multiplex PCR; TCRdb's copy has only in-frame clones and leaves some out. The table records roughly 100,000 clones, approximately 71% of them present only once. The sequencing sample was made of PBMCs. The receptors stem from a woman younger than 30 in good health and CMV-seropositive.

The CDR3 sequence is CASSQAGTRPNTGELFF. The CDR3 DNA reads as TGTGCCAGCAGCCAAGCCGGGACTAGGCCGAACACCGGGGAGCTGTTTTTT. This rearrangement joins TRBV4-2 to TRBJ2-2; TRBD2 matches 8 bases. The germline V gene has CDR1 LGHNA and CDR2 YNFKEQ. The CDR3 totals 17 residues. V gave up 1 base and J gave up 0 bases; unmatched junction bases: 4.

This clone was recorded only once. The chain links TRBV7-8 to TRBJ1-4; the D is unclear. The germline CDR1 and CDR2 sequences are SGHVS and FQNEAQ. The CDR3 totals 16 residues. Trimming took 0 bases from V and 3 from J, leaving 11 bases between them. The CDR3 region is CASSLAGRLSNEKLFF. DNA of the CDR3: TGTGCCAGCAGCTTAGCCGGGAGATTATCTAATGAAAAACTGTTTTTT.